The TCR beta chain under discussion was sequenced for a study of Ad26.COV2.S vaccination and SARS-CoV-2 variants. Turning to the study itself: Once or twice, 56 days apart, Ad26.COV2.S was delivered intramuscularly.

Study observations and caveats: Following vaccination, spike-specific CD8+ and CD4+ T cell responses reportedly exhibited substantial breadth.

The germline V gene has CDR1 MGHRA and CDR2 YSYEKL. V lost 4 bases to trimming and J lost 4 bases, with 19 bases between them. The CDR3 is 16 residues long. The table lists this clone with a few counts. Its specificity is unknown. Only in-frame clones appear in the TCRdb table, and some are missing; sequencing was by immunoSEQ multiplex PCR. The sample contains around 450,000 clones, approximately 89% of which appear only once. The treatment here: roughly 19 received Ad26.COV2.S at low or high dose, single or two shots; 5 received placebo; per-sample allocation not given. Day 63 following the first vaccine or placebo injection was when the samples were taken. Boston hosted the donor, who was an adult aged 18-55 years.

This specimen consisted of peripheral blood, obtained in a trial of Ad26.COV2.S vaccine versus placebo. The V gene is TRBV4-1, the J gene TRBJ1-1; D might be TRBD1 (5 bases). The clonotype was recovered from a person between 18 and 60 years old who received the Ad26.COV2.S COVID-19 vaccine or a placebo. In nucleotides, the CDR3 is TGCGCCAGCAGCCGGACCGCGGAGGGGTTGGCCACTGAAGCTTTCTTT. Residues: CASSRTAEGLATEAFF.